These 32 T cell receptor beta chains originate from one sample sequenced in a study of blood T cell repertoires in COVID-19. Method: immunoSEQ multiplex PCR; TCRdb's copy keeps in-frame clones and lacks some. The repertoire holds about 180,000 clones, approximately 85% seen once, with approximately 9% in the top ten. Sample: PBMCs or T cells enriched from blood (not recorded which). The source is a woman between 18 and 29 years old who had recovered from COVID-19.

The rearrangement uses TRBV29-1 and TRBJ2-7; D is perhaps TRBD1 (6 bases). Trimming shortened V by 6 bases and J by 6 bases, and 33 bases separated the two germline ends. The CDR3 runs 18 residues. CDR1 is SQVTM and CDR2 is ANQGSEA in the germline V gene. CDR3 coding DNA: TGCAGCGTCGTTCTACAACGGGCGTATACAGGGTTTCCGGGCGAGCAGTACTTC. It codes for CSVVLQRAYTGFPGEQYF.

This clone was seen only once. The chain recombines TRBV6-1 with TRBJ2-5; 7 nucleotides line up with TRBD2. Germline lookup yields CDR1 MNHNS and CDR2 SASEGT. The CDR3 loop spans 15 amino acids. The V segment lost 2 bases and the J segment 5 bases; nucleotides outside the gene matches: 8. This CDR3 reads CASSESPGREETQYF. The CDR3 nucleotides read TGTGCCAGCAGTGAATCTCCGGGGAGGGAGGAGACCCAGTACTTC.

The V gene is TRBV19, the J gene TRBJ1-4; a weak D match, TRBD1 (5 bases). V gave up 3 bases and J gave up 0 bases, with 26 bases separating them. The CDR3 loop spans 21 amino acids. CDR1 LNHDA and CDR2 SQIVND come from the germline V gene (reference sequence). The CDR3 DNA reads as TGTGCCAGTAGTATCGGCCCCCGACAGAAACAGTTTGTAGCAACTAATGAAAAACTGTTTTTT. This codes for CASSIGPRQKQFVATNEKLFF.

This clone has a single count. This chain's CDR3 is CASSAYSGTGVNTEAFF. For the CDR3, the DNA is TGTGCCAGTAGTGCCTACTCCGGGACAGGGGTGAACACTGAAGCTTTCTTT. The gene calls are TRBV19 and TRBJ1-1, with 10 bases that match TRBD1. Germline values: CDR1 LNHDA, CDR2 SQIVND (reference sequence). The ends lost 5 bases at V and 0 bases at J; junction bases unmatched: 9. This CDR3 is built from 17 residues.

The rearrangement joins TRBV4-1 to TRBJ2-7; TRBD2 matches at 15 bases. Unmatched junction bases numbered 3, after V lost 3 bases and J lost 6 bases. The CDR3 length is 15 residues. CDR1 is MGHRA and CDR2 is YSYEKL in the germline V gene. The CDR3 here is CASSQTGLAGGEQYF. CDR3 in DNA: TGCGCCAGCAGCCAGACGGGACTAGCGGGAGGCGAGCAGTACTTC.

This clone was picked up one time. This chain links TRBV28 with TRBJ1-1; 9 bases map to TRBD1. V was clipped by 6 bases and J by 11 bases; unmatched bases: 13. The CDR3 consists of 14 residues. Germline CDR1 reads MDHEN; CDR2 reads SYDVKM. The DNA for the CDR3 is TGTGCCAGCAGCAACACAGGGGGCGAGCCGTCTGCTTTCTTT. This codes for CASSNTGGEPSAFF.

V is TRBV19 and J is TRBJ1-2; D gene unclear. This CDR3 comprises 15 residues. Trimming shortened V by 6 bases and J by 6 bases, and 20 bases separated the two germline ends. Germline V CDR1 and CDR2: LNHDA, SQIVND (reference sequence). The CDR3 nucleotides are TGTGCCAGTAGCCCACGGTCGGAGACGGGAGATGGCTACACCTTC. It specifies CASSPRSETGDGYTF.

The J gene is TRBJ2-7, the V gene TRBV27; weak D call: TRBD1 (6 bases). The V and J ends lost 10 bases and 4 bases respectively, with 20 bases between them. Looked up from germline, CDR1 is MNHEY and CDR2 is SMNVEV (reference sequence). The CDR3 consists of 14 residues. CDR3 residues: CATSRSGELYEQYF. As DNA, the CDR3 is TGTGCCACGAGCAGGTCAGGGGAGCTTTACGAGCAGTACTTC.

The rearrangement uses TRBV7-9 and TRBJ1-2; D is unclear. V dropped 1 base and J dropped 0 bases, with 9 bases sitting between them. Germline lookup yields CDR1 SEHNR and CDR2 FQNEAQ (reference sequence). This CDR3 has 15 amino acids. CDR3: CASSLVGATNYGYTF. CDR3 DNA sequence: TGTGCCAGCAGCTTAGTAGGAGCCACTAACTATGGCTACACCTTC. The complete variable domain, with remaining parts taken from reference TRBV7-9 and TRBJ1-2, reads DTGVSQNPRHKITKRGQNVTFRCDPISEHNRLYWYRQTLGQGPEFLTYFQNEAQLEKSRLLSDRFSAERPKGSFSTLEIQRTEQGDSAMYLCASSLVGATNYGYTFGSGTRLTVV.

The chain uses TRBV6-5 and TRBJ2-7; 8 nucleotides agree with TRBD1. The trim removed 5 bases at V and 4 bases at J, leaving 10 bases unmatched. The CDR3 contains 15 residues. Germline CDR1 reads MNHEY; CDR2 reads SVGAGI. The CDR3 DNA follows: TGTGCCAGCAGTCGAAACGACAGGGGAGCTTACGAGCAGTACTTC. Translating it yields CASSRNDRGAYEQYF.

This chain uses TRBV27 with TRBJ1-1, with a tentative D call TRBD1 (6 bases). The germline V gene encodes CDR1 MNHEY and CDR2 SMNVEV (reference sequence). The CDR3 length is 14 residues. V lost 6 bases to trimming and J lost 3 bases, with 14 bases between them. In DNA form, the CDR3 reads TGTGCCAGCAGCCTACAGGGATACCACACTGAAGCTTTCTTT. Encoded protein: CASSLQGYHTEAFF.

This chain links TRBV7-2 with TRBJ2-1; TRBD2 matches 9 bases. The CDR3 runs to 16 residues. V trimming: 3 bases; J trimming: 7 bases; junction bases outside the gene matches: 10. Germline CDR1 SGHTA, CDR2 FQGNSA. The CDR3 sequence is CASSFLIAGVVNEQFF. CDR3 nucleotide sequence: TGTGCCAGCAGCTTTTTGATAGCGGGAGTGGTAAATGAGCAGTTCTTC.

V and J are TRBV7-9 and TRBJ2-7; possibly TRBD2 for D (7 bases). This CDR3 is built from 14 residues. Trimming removed 6 bases from V and 2 bases from J, with 14 bases in between. The germline gives CDR1 SEHNR, CDR2 FQNEAQ (reference sequence). CDR3 loop: CASSKGGLTYEQYF. Here the CDR3 DNA reads TGTGCCAGCAGTAAAGGGGGACTAACCTACGAGCAGTACTTC.

CDR3 DNA sequence: TGTGCCAGTAGTATAGACTCGGCGGGAGGGGAGACCCAGTACTTC. Translated, it gives CASSIDSAGGETQYF. This chain links TRBV19 with TRBJ2-5; 9 bases align to TRBD2. The junction had 4 bases not matched to a gene; V was cut back by 0 bases and J by 5 bases. CDR1 and CDR2 from the germline V gene are LNHDA and SQIVND (reference sequence). This CDR3 comprises 15 residues.

This rearrangement joins TRBV27 to TRBJ1-1; a possible D gene is TRBD1 (5 bases). The V gene lost 3 bases and the J gene lost 4 bases, with 15 bases spanning the gap. CDR1 is MNHEY and CDR2 is SMNVEV in the germline V gene (reference sequence). This CDR3 spans 15 amino acids. The CDR3 DNA sequence: TGTGCCAGCAGTTTTCAGGGCGGGGTGGGCACTGAAGCTTTCTTT. Amino acid sequence: CASSFQGGVGTEAFF.

This clone turned up a few times. This chain connects TRBV7-2 to TRBJ2-7, with 9 bases that match TRBD1. Germline V gives CDR1 SGHTA, CDR2 FQGNSA. The CDR3 is 16 residues long. Germline trimming cut 4 bases from V and 1 base from J; bases unmatched to any gene: 8. CDR3 amino acids: CASSSPPGQGSYEQYF. The CDR3 coding sequence is TGTGCCAGCAGCTCCCCTCCGGGACAGGGATCCTACGAGCAGTACTTC. Full variable domain (remainder filled in from reference TRBV7-2 and TRBJ2-7): GAGVSQSPSNKVTEKGKDVELRCDPISGHTALYWYRQSLGQGLEFLIYFQGNSAPDKSGLPSDRFSAERTGGSVSTLTIQRTQQEDSAVYLCASSSPPGQGSYEQYFGPGTRLTVT.

The rearrangement links TRBV19 to TRBJ2-4; 8 nucleotides line up with TRBD2. Germline CDR1 LNHDA, CDR2 SQIVND (reference sequence). With V trimmed by 4 bases and J by 0 bases, 2 bases remained unmatched. This CDR3 has 15 amino acids. The CDR3 coding sequence is TGTGCCAGTAGTACGGGGGGGGTAGCCAAAAACATTCAGTACTTC. Protein: CASSTGGVAKNIQYF. Based on the CDR3 plus reference TRBV19 and TRBJ2-4, the full variable domain is DGGITQSPKYLFRKEGQNVTLSCEQNLNHDAMYWYRQDPGQGLRLIYYSQIVNDFQKGDIAEGYSVSREKKESFPLTVTSAQKNPTAFYLCASSTGGVAKNIQYFGAGTRLSVL.

The CDR3, as DNA: TGTGCCTGGAGTTCAGGGATGAACACTGAAGCTTTCTTT. This translates into CAWSSGMNTEAFF. The rearrangement uses TRBV30 and TRBJ1-1, with D possibly matching TRBD1 (5 bases). The germline CDR1 and CDR2 sequences are GTSNPN and SVGIG (reference sequence). The CDR3 runs to 13 residues. Between the trimmed V and J ends, which lost 2 bases and 0 bases, there was a span of 7 bases. Drawing the rest from reference TRBV30 and TRBJ1-1, the complete variable domain is SQTIHQWPATLVQPVGSPLSLECTVEGTSNPNLYWYRQAAGRGLQLLFYSVGIGQISSEVPQNLSASRPQDRQFILSSKKLLLSDSGFYLCAWSSGMNTEAFFGQGTRLTVV.

V gene TRBV4-1 combines with J gene TRBJ2-7; unclear D gene. Germline assignment: CDR1 MGHRA and CDR2 YSYEKL. This CDR3 spans 14 amino acids. V lost 4 bases, J lost 7 bases, and 17 bases lay in between. Here the CDR3 reads CASSPMGIAPEQYF. The CDR3, as DNA: TGCGCCAGCAGCCCCATGGGTATAGCCCCAGAGCAGTACTTC.

The gene calls are TRBV29-1 and TRBJ2-7; possible D gene TRBD2, 6 bases. Trimming pared 4 bases from V and 0 bases from J, leaving 13 bases between. Germline V gives CDR1 SQVTM, CDR2 ANQGSEA. CDR3 length equals 14 residues. The CDR3 sequence is CSVGEAGPSYEQYF. CDR3 DNA: TGCAGCGTTGGGGAGGCAGGGCCCTCCTACGAGCAGTACTTC.

The chain has TRBV5-1 and TRBJ2-7, with 9 bases aligning to TRBD1. The CDR3 is made up of 14 amino acids. V lost 2 bases and J lost 5; bases outside the gene matches: 5. Germline CDR1 is SGHRS and CDR2 is YFSETQ. The CDR3 sequence is CASSLGTGSNEQYF. In nucleotides, the CDR3 is TGCGCCAGCAGCTTAGGGACAGGGTCAAACGAGCAGTACTTC. The entire variable domain, with the rest obtained from reference TRBV5-1 and TRBJ2-7, is as follows: KAGVTQTPRYLIKTRGQQVTLSCSPISGHRSVSWYQQTPGQGLQFLFEYFSETQRNKGNFPGRFSGRQFSNSRSEMNVSTLELGDSALYLCASSLGTGSNEQYFGPGTRLTVT.

The chain employs TRBV7-2 and TRBJ1-1; the D gene is possibly TRBD1 (6 bases). The CDR3 extends over 15 amino acids. Trimming removed 5 bases at V and 2 bases at J, with 15 bases between. The V gene's germline CDR1 is SGHTA and CDR2 FQGNSA. This CDR3 is CASSPFGGANTEAFF. Here the CDR3 DNA reads TGTGCCAGCAGCCCCTTCGGGGGGGCCAACACTGAAGCTTTCTTT. The whole variable domain, remainder taken from reference TRBV7-2 and TRBJ1-1, is GAGVSQSPSNKVTEKGKDVELRCDPISGHTALYWYRQSLGQGLEFLIYFQGNSAPDKSGLPSDRFSAERTGGSVSTLTIQRTQQEDSAVYLCASSPFGGANTEAFFGQGTRLTVV.

The rearrangement joins TRBV7-8 to TRBJ2-3, with D tentatively TRBD2 (5 bases). This CDR3 contains 15 residues. Germline lookup yields CDR1 SGHVS and CDR2 FQNEAQ. With 5 bases removed from V and 1 base from J, the gap between germline ends came to 13 bases. DNA for the CDR3: TGTGCCAGCAGCCCGGCGGGCAGCCGCACAGATACGCAGTATTTT. It codes for CASSPAGSRTDTQYF. The entire variable domain, with the rest obtained from reference TRBV7-8 and TRBJ2-3, is as follows: GAGVSQSPRYKVAKRGQDVALRCDPISGHVSLFWYQQALGQGPEFLTYFQNEAQLDKSGLPSDRFFAERPEGSVSTLKIQRTQQEDSAVYLCASSPAGSRTDTQYFGPGTRLTVL.

The rearrangement links TRBV24-1 to TRBJ2-5; 7 bases are a match to TRBD1. This CDR3 comprises 12 residues. Germline V CDR1 and CDR2: KGHDR, SFDVKD. Trimming removed 10 bases from V and 5 bases from J; junction bases left unmatched: 6. The CDR3 DNA reads TGTGCCACGGGGGACAGTTGGGAGACCCAGTACTTC. Amino acids: CATGDSWETQYF.

This clone occurred a few times. The rearrangement links TRBV18 to TRBJ2-1, with a weak D call TRBD1 (5 bases). Trimming shortened V by 2 bases and J by 0 bases, and 8 bases separated the two germline ends. Germline V gene sequence: CDR1 KGHSH, CDR2 LQKENI. This CDR3 has 15 residues. For the CDR3, the DNA is TGTGCCAGCTCACCAGAGCAGGGCTCCTACAATGAGCAGTTCTTC. Translation: CASSPEQGSYNEQFF.

The chain uses TRBV29-1 and TRBJ2-5, with 8 positions matching TRBD2. The J segment lost 2 bases and the V segment lost 6 bases, leaving 11 bases of the junction unmatched. The CDR3 runs to 15 residues. The germline V gene encodes CDR1 SQVTM and CDR2 ANQGSEA. DNA for the CDR3: TGCAGCGTACTGCGGGGGGCCTCTTTTCAAGAGACCCAGTACTTC. Protein product: CSVLRGASFQETQYF.

The chain couples TRBV3-1 (or the pseudogene TRBV3-2) to TRBJ2-1, with 12 bases fitting TRBD2. Germline loops: CDR1 LGHDT, CDR2 YNNKEL (reference sequence). This CDR3 comprises 16 residues. J gave up 8 bases and V 0 bases, and 5 bases lay outside the gene matches. DNA of the CDR3: TGTGCCAGCAGCCAAGATTGGCTAGCGGGGGGGTATGAGCAGTTCTTC. It encodes CASSQDWLAGGYEQFF.

This rearrangement joins TRBV28 to TRBJ2-5, with 10 bases lining up with TRBD2. The CDR3 runs 15 residues. Germline-derived CDR1 and CDR2 are MDHEN and SYDVKM. J lost 5 bases, V lost 6 bases, and 9 bases had no gene match. The CDR3 DNA is TGTGCCAGCAGCCCGGGACTAGCGTTCGTGGAGACCCAGTACTTC. This gives the protein CASSPGLAFVETQYF.

The chain recombines TRBV4-3 with TRBJ1-6, with 7 bases aligning to TRBD1. The CDR3 totals 16 residues. Germline-derived CDR1 and CDR2 are LGHNA and YSLEER. The trim removed 1 base at V and 7 bases at J, leaving 7 bases unmatched. For the CDR3, the DNA is TGCGCCAGCAGCCAAGCGACAGGGACCGTCAATTCACCCCTCCACTTT. It translates to CASSQATGTVNSPLHF.

The V call is TRBV9, the J call TRBJ2-7, with D perhaps TRBD1 (5 bases). Germline CDR1 is SGDLS and CDR2 is YYNGEE. V was shortened by 4 bases and J by 4 bases, with 12 bases between the two germline ends. The length of the CDR3 is 13 residues. The chain's CDR3 is CASSPQTGYEQYF. The CDR3 DNA follows: TGTGCCAGCAGCCCCCAAACAGGATACGAGCAGTACTTC.

Only one count was recorded for this clone. V gene TRBV28 combines with J gene TRBJ2-3; 12 positions match TRBD2. Germline CDR1 reads MDHEN; CDR2 reads SYDVKM. Germline trimming cut 6 bases from V and 0 bases from J; bases unmatched to any gene: 7. This CDR3 region has 17 residues. The CDR3 nucleotides are TGTGCCAGCAGAGGACTAGCGGGATTCACTAGCACAGATACGCAGTATTTT. The encoded protein is CASRGLAGFTSTDTQYF.

The V call is TRBV6-2 or TRBV6-3, the J call TRBJ2-7; 9 positions match TRBD1. The V and J ends lost 5 bases and 4 bases, in that order; junction bases with no gene match: 12. Germline CDR1 MNHEY, CDR2 SVGEGT. The length of the CDR3 is 16 residues. The CDR3 nucleotides are TGTGCCAGCAGTGATCGGACCGGGACAGGGATTTACGAGCAGTACTTC. Its translation is CASSDRTGTGIYEQYF.